This TCR beta chain was recovered during a study of T cell repertoires in cytomegalovirus infection. Background on the study: A matching HLA type, together with CMV infection, was signaled by public TCR beta signatures. Whole-study findings and limits: Individuals carrying CMV plus the relevant HLA were identified by cumulative frequency of public TCR beta families. HLA-C-restricted, CMV-specific TCR beta clonotypes were dominant ex vivo.

Deletions cut 0 bases from V and 1 base from J, with 17 bases between. Germline loops: CDR1 SGHKS, CDR2 YYEKEE (reference sequence). CDR3 length: 18 residues. With regard to this clonotype: Its target is not known.

TCRdb re-called the reads through MiXCR, storing one row per CDR3 protein. The sample lists 310,000 or so distinct CDR3 sequences, around 10% seen once, with less than 3% in the top ten. The sequence was collected from a human donor in good health (CMV status not recorded). Some clones in this sample may be carry-over from other donors' samples. The sequencing sample was made of PBMCs. The chain uses TRBV5-5 and TRBJ1-5; tentatively, D is TRBD1 (6 bases). In nucleotides, the CDR3 is TGTGCCAGCAGCTTGGAGGGCAGGGGACGACTAAGCAATCAGCCCCAGCATTTT. As protein: CASSLEGRGRLSNQPQHF.